The entry below describes one TCR beta chain. Its specificity is not known. Trimming took off 0 bases at V and 7 bases at J, with 14 bases between the two ends. The CDR3 is 14 residues long. Germline V CDR1 and CDR2: SGHRS, YFSETQ. The source of the sample is a study of blood T cells in healthy people across ages. A J-beta primer mix and a sample-barcoded 5' primer were used in a second PCR of roughly 6 to 12 cycles. Via MiXCR, TCRdb re-called the 5' RACE reads, giving one row per CDR3 protein. This sample has about 590,000 distinct CDR3 sequences; about 30% occur once, and the top ten carry 15% to 19%. Regarding the study as a whole: Leaving the PBMCs unsorted stopped any conclusive comparison of naive versus antigen-experienced cells. Both higher diversity and more naive CD4+ cells marked long-lived donors when set against aged donors.

The sequencing input was blood. The V and J genes are TRBV5-1 and TRBJ2-7; either TRBD1 or TRBD2 may fit D (5 bases each). The clonotype originates from a woman of 80 years or more in good health. CDR3 amino acids: CASSLEGSPYEQYF. Here the CDR3 DNA reads TGCGCCAGCAGCTTGGAGGGGAGCCCGTATGAGCAGTACTTC.